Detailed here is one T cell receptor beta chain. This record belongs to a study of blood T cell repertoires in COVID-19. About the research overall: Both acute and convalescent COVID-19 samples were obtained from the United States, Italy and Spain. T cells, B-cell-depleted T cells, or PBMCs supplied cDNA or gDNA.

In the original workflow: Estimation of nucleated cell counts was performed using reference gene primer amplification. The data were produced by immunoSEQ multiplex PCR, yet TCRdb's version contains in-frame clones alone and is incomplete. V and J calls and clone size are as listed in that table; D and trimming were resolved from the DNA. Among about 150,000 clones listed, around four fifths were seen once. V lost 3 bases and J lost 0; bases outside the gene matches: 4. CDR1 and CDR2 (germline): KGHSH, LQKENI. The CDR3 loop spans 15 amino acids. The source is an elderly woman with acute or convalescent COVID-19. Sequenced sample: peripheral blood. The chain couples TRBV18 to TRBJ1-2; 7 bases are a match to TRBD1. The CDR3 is CASSPETGTNYGYTF. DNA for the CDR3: TGTGCCAGCTCACCCGAGACAGGGACTAACTATGGCTACACCTTC.